The T cell receptor beta chain described here comes from a study of blood T cell repertoires in COVID-19. This table comes from immunoSEQ multiplex PCR, and its TCRdb copy is limited to in-frame clones, with some not included. The sample holds 120,000 or so clones; around 91% are singletons and the top ten take approximately 28%. Looked up from germline, CDR1 is KGHSH and CDR2 is LQKENI. This CDR3 contains 15 residues. V was pared by 5 bases and J by 3 bases, with 6 bases of the junction left unmatched. This clonotype originated in a man aged 65 to 85 with active or convalescent COVID-19. Sequencing input: peripheral blood. The chain couples TRBV18 to TRBJ2-1; 8 bases map to TRBD2. CDR3 DNA sequence: TGTGCCAGCTCAGTCACTAGCGGAGTCTACAATGAGCAGTTCTTC. Translation: CASSVTSGVYNEQFF.